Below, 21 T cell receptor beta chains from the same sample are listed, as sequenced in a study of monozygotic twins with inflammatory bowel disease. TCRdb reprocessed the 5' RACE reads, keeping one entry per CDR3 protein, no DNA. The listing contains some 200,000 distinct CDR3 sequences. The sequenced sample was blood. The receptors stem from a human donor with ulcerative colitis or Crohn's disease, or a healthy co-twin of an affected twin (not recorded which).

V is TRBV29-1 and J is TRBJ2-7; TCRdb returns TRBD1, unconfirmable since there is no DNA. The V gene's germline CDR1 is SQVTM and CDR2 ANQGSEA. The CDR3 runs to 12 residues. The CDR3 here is CSVSGTAYEQYF.

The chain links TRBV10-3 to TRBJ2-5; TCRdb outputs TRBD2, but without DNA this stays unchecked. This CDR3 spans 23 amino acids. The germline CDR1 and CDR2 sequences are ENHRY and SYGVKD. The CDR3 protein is CAISESMRTSGSHTQQYQETQYF.

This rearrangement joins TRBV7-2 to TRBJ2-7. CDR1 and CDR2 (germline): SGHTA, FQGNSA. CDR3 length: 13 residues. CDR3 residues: CASSLRVTYEQYF.

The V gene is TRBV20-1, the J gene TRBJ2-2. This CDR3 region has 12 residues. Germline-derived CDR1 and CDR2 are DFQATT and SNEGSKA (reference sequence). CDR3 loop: CSARDFTGELFF.

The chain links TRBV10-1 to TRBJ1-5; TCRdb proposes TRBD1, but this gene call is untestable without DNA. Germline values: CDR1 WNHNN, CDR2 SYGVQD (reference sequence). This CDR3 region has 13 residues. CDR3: CASRRGRNQPQHF.

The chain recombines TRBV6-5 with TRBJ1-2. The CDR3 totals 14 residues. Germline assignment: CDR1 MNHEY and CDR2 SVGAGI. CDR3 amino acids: CASSYSTSGSGYTF.

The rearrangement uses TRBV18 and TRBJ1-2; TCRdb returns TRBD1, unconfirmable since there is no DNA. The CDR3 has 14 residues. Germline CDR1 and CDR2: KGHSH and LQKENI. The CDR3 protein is CASSPVTDIFGYTF.

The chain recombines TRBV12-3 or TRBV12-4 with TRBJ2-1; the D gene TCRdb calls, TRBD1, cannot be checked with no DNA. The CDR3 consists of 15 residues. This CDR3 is CASSRSGQGYNEQFF.

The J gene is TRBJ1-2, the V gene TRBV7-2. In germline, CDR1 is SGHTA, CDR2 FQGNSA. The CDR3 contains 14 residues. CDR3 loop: CASSFDWDSGGYTF. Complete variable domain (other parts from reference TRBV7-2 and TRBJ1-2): GAGVSQSPSNKVTEKGKDVELRCDPISGHTALYWYRQSLGQGLEFLIYFQGNSAPDKSGLPSDRFSAERTGGSVSTLTIQRTQQEDSAVYLCASSFDWDSGGYTFGSGTRLTVV.

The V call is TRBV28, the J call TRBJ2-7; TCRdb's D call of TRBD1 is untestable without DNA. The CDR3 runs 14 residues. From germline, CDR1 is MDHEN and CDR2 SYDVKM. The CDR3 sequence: CASRAGGAGYEQYF. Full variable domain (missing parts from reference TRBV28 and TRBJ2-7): DVKVTQSSRYLVKRTGEKVFLECVQDMDHENMFWYRQDPGLGLRLIYFSYDVKMKEKGDIPEGYSVSREKKERFSLILESASTNQTSMYLCASRAGGAGYEQYFGPGTRLTVT.

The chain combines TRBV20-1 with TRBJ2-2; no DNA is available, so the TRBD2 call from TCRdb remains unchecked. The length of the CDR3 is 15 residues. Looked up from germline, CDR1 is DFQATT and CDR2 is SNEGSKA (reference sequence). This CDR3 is CSASRVAGGTGELFF.

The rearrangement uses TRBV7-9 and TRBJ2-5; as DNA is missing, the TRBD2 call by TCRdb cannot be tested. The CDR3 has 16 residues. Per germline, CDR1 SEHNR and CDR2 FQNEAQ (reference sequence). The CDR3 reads CASSPGSGKGGETQYF.

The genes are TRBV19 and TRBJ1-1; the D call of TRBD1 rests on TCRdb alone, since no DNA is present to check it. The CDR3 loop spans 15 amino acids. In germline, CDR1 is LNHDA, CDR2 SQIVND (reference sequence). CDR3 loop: CASSWRQAGNTEAFF.

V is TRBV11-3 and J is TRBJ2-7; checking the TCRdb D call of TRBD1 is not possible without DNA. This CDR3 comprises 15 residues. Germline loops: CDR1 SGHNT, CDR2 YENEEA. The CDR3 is CASSLTGGAGYEQYF.

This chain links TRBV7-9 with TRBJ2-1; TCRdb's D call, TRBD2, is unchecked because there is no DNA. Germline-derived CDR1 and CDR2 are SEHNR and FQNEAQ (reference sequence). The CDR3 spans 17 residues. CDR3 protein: CASSSTSGEHVYNEQFF. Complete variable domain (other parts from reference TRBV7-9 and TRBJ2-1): DTGVSQNPRHKITKRGQNVTFRCDPISEHNRLYWYRQTLGQGPEFLTYFQNEAQLEKSRLLSDRFSAERPKGSFSTLEIQRTEQGDSAMYLCASSSTSGEHVYNEQFFGPGTRLTVL.

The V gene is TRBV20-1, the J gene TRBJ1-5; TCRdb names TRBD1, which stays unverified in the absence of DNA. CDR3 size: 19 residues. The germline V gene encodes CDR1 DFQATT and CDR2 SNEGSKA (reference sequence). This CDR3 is CSASSAGTGVGAGNQPQHF.

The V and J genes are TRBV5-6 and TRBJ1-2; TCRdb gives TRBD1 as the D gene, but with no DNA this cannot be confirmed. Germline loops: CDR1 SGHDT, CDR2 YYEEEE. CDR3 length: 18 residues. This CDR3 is CASSVVPGAYSVNYGYTF.

CDR3 sequence: CASSLAGSGGDTQYF. This chain connects TRBV7-9 to TRBJ2-3; the TCRdb D gene call, TRBD2, has no DNA to confirm it. The CDR3 extends over 15 amino acids. CDR1 is SEHNR and CDR2 is FQNEAQ in the germline V gene (reference sequence).

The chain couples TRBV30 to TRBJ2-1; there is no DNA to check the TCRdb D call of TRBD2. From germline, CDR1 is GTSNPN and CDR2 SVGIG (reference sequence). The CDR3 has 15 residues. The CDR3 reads CAWGGGRASYNEQFF.

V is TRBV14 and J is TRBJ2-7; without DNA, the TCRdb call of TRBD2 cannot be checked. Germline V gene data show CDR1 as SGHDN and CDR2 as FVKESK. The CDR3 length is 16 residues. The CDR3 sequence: CASSQEGGGGSYEQYF.

CDR3 amino acids: CASSELWREDNEQFF. V gene TRBV25-1 combines with J gene TRBJ2-1. The CDR3 has 15 amino acids. In germline, CDR1 is MGHDK, CDR2 SYGVNS.